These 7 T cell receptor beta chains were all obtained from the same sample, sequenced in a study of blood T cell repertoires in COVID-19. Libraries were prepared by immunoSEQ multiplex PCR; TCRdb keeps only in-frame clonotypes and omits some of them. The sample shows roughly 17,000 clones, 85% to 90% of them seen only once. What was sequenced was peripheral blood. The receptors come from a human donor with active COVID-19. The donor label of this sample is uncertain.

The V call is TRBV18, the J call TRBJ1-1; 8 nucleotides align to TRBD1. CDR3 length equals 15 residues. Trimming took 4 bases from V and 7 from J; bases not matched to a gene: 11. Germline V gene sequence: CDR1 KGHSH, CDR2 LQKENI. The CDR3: CASSLTTGELGEAFF. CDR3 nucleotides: TGTGCCAGCTCACTTACGACAGGGGAGCTTGGTGAAGCTTTCTTT.

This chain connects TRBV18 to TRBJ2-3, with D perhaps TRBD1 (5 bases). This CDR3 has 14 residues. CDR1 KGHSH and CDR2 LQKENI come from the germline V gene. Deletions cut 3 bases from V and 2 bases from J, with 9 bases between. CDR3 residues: CASSPGLNTDTQYF. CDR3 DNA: TGTGCCAGCTCACCGGGGCTAAACACAGATACGCAGTATTTT. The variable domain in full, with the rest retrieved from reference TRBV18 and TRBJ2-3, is NAGVMQNPRHLVRRRGQEARLRCSPMKGHSHVYWYRQLPEEGLKFMVYLQKENIIDESGMPKERFSAEFPKEGPSILRIQQVVRGDSAAYFCASSPGLNTDTQYFGPGTRLTVL.

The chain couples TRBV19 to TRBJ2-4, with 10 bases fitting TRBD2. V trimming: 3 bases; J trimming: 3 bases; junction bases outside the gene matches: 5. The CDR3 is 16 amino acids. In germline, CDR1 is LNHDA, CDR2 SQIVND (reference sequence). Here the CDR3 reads CASSISGGLGKNIQYF. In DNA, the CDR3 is TGTGCCAGTAGTATTAGCGGGGGGTTGGGCAAAAACATTCAGTACTTC.

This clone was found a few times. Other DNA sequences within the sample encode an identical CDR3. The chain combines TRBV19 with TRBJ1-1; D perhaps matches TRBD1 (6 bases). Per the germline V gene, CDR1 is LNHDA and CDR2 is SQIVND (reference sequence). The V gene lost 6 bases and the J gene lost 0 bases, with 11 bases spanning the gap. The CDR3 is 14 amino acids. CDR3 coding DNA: TGTGCCAGTAGCCCACAGGGTCTGAACACTGAAGCTTTCTTT. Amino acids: CASSPQGLNTEAFF.

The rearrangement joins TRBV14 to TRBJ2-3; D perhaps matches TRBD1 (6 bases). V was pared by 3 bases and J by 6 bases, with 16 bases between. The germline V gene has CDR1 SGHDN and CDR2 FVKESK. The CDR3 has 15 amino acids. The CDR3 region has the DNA TGTGCCAGCAGCCACGGGACACTCGCTAAGGATACGCAGTATTTT. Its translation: CASSHGTLAKDTQYF.

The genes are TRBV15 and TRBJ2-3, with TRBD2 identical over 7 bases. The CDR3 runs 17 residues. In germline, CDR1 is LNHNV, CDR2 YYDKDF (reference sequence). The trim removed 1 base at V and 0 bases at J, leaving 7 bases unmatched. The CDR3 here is CATSRGGGSGSTDTQYF. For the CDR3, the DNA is TGTGCCACCAGCAGAGGGGGCGGTAGCGGGAGCACAGATACGCAGTATTTT.

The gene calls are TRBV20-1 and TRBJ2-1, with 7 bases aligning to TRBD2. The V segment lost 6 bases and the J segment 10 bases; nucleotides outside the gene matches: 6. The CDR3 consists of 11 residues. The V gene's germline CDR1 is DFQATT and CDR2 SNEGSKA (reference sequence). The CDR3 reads CSARLAYEQFF. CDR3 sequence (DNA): TGCAGTGCGAGACTAGCTTACGAGCAGTTCTTC.